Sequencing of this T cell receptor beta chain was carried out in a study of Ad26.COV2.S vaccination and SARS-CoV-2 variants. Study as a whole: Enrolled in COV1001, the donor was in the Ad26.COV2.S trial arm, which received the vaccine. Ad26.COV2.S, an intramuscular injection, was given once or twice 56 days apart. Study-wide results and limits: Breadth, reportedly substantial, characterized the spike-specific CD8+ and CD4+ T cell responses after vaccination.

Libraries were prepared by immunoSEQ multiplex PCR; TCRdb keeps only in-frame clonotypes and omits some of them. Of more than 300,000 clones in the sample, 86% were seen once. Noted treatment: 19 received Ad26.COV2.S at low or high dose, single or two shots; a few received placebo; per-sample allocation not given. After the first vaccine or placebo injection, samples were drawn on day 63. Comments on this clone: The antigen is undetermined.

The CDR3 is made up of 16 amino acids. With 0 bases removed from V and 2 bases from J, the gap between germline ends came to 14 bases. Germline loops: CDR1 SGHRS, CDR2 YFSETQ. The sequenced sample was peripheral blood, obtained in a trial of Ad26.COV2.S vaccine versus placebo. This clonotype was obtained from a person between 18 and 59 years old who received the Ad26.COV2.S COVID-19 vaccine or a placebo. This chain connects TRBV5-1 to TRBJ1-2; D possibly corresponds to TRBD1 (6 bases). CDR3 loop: CASSLGLGGQNYGYTF. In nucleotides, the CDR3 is TGCGCCAGCAGCTTGGGTCTTGGGGGCCAGAACTATGGCTACACCTTC.